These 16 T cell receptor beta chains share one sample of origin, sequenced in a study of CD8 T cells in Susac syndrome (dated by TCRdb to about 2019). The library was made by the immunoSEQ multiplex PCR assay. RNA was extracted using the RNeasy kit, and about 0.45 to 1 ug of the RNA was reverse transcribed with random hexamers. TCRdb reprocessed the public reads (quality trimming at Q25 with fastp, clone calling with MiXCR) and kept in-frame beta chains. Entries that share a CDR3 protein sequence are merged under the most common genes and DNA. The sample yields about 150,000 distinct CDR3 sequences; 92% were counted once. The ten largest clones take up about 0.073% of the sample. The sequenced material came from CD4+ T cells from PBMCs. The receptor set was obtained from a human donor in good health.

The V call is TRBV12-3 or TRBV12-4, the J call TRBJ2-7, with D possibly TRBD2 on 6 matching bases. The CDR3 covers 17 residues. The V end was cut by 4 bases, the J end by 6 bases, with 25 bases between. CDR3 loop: CASSSPAGVAAGSEQYF. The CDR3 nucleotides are TGTGCCAGCAGTTCCCCGGCCGGGGTAGCTGCCGGGAGCGAGCAGTACTTC.

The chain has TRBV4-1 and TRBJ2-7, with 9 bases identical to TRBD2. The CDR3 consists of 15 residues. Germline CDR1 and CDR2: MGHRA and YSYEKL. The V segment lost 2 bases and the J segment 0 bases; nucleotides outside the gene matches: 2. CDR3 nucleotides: TGCGCCAGCAGCCAACCTAGCGGGAACTCCTACGAGCAGTACTTC. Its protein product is CASSQPSGNSYEQYF.

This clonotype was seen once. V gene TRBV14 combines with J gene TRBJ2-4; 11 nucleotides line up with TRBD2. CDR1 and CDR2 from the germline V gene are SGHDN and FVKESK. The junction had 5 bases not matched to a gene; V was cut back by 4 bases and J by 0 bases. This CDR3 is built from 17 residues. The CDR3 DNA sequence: TGTGCCAGCAGCCGGGGACTAGCGGAACTAGCCAAAAACATTCAGTACTTC. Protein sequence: CASSRGLAELAKNIQYF.

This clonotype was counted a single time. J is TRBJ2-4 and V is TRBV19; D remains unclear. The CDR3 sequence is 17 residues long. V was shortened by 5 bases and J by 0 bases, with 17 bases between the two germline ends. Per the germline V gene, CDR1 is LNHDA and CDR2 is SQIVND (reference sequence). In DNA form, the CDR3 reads TGTGCCAGTAGTCTCTACACGAGATCGCTAGCCAAAAACATTCAGTACTTC. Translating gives CASSLYTRSLAKNIQYF.

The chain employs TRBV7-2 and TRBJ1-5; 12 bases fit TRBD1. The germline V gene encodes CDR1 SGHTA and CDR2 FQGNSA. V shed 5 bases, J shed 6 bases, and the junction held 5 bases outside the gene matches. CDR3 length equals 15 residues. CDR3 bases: TGTGCCAGCAGCCCCGGGACAGGGGGCCGTCAGCCCCAGCATTTT. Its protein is CASSPGTGGRQPQHF.

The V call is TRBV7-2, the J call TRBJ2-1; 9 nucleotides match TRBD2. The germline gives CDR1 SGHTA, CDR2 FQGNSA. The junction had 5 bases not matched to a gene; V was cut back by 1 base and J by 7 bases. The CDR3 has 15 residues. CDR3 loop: CASSLVGGRGNEQFF. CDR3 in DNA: TGTGCCAGCAGCTTAGTCGGCGGGAGGGGTAATGAGCAGTTCTTC. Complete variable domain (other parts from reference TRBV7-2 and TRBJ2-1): GAGVSQSPSNKVTEKGKDVELRCDPISGHTALYWYRQSLGQGLEFLIYFQGNSAPDKSGLPSDRFSAERTGGSVSTLTIQRTQQEDSAVYLCASSLVGGRGNEQFFGPGTRLTVL.

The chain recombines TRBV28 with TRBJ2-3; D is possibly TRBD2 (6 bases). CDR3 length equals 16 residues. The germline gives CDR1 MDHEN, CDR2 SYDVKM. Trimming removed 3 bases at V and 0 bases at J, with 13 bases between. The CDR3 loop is CASSFRGGTSTDTQYF. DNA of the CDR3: TGTGCCAGCAGTTTTCGAGGAGGGACTAGCACAGATACGCAGTATTTT.

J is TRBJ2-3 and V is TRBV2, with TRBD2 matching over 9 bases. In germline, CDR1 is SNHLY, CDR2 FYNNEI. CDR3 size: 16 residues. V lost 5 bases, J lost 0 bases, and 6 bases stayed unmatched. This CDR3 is CASSRLAGISTDTQYF. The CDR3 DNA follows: TGTGCCAGCAGTCGGCTAGCGGGGATTAGCACAGATACGCAGTATTTT.

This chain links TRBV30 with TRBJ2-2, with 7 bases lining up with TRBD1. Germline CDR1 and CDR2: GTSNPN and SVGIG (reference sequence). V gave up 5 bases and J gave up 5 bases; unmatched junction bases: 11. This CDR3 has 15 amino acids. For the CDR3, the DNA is TGTGCCTGGGCAGGGGGTCGGACGCTAACCGGGGAGCTGTTTTTT. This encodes CAWAGGRTLTGELFF. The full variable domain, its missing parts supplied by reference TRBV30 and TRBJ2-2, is SQTIHQWPATLVQPVGSPLSLECTVEGTSNPNLYWYRQAAGRGLQLLFYSVGIGQISSEVPQNLSASRPQDRQFILSSKKLLLSDSGFYLCAWAGGRTLTGELFFGEGSRLTVL.

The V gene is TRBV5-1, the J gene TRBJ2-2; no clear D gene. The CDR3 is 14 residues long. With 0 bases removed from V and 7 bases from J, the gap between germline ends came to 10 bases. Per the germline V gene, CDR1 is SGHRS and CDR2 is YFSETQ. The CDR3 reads CASSLVALGGELFF. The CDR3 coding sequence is TGCGCCAGCAGCTTGGTGGCCCTCGGCGGGGAGCTGTTTTTT.

CDR3 loop: CASSPGTSGTDTQYF. The CDR3, as DNA: TGTGCCAGCTCACCCGGGACTAGCGGAACAGATACGCAGTATTTT. The chain joins TRBV18 to TRBJ2-3, with 11 bases identical to TRBD2. With V trimmed by 3 bases and J by 3 bases, 2 bases remained unmatched. The CDR3 has 15 residues. Germline-derived CDR1 and CDR2 are KGHSH and LQKENI.

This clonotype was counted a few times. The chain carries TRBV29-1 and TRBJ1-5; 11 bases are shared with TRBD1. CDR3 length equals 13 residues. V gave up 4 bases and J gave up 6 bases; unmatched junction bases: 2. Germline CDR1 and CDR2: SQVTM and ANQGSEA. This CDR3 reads CSVGGTGGQPQHF. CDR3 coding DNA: TGCAGCGTTGGAGGGACAGGGGGTCAGCCCCAGCATTTT.

CDR3 loop: CASGTSRREQYF. The CDR3 DNA reads as TGCGCCAGCGGGACCTCTAGACGGGAGCAGTACTTC. This chain connects TRBV5-1 to TRBJ2-7; D possibly uses TRBD1 or TRBD2 (5 bases each). CDR1 and CDR2 from the germline V gene are SGHRS and YFSETQ. V shed 7 bases and J shed 7 bases, with 15 bases lying between them. The CDR3 has 12 amino acids.

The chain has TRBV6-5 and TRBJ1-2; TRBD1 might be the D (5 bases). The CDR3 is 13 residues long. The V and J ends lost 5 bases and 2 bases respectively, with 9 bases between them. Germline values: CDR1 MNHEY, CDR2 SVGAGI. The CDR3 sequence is CASSKGLNYGYTF. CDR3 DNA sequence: TGTGCCAGCAGTAAGGGACTCAACTATGGCTACACCTTC.

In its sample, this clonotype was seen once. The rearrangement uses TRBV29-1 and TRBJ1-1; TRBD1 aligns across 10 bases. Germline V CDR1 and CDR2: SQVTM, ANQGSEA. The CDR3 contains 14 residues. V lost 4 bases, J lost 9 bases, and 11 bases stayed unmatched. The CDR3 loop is CSVAGRQGAPKAFF. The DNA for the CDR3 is TGCAGCGTTGCGGGACGACAGGGGGCCCCGAAAGCTTTCTTT. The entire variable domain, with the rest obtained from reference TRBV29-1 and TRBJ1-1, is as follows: SAVISQKPSRDICQRGTSLTIQCQVDSQVTMMFWYRQQPGQSLTLIATANQGSEATYESGFVIDKFPISRPNLTFSTLTVSNMSPEDSSIYLCSVAGRQGAPKAFFGQGTRLTVV.

CDR3 bases: TGTGCCAGCAGCCCCCCGAGCGCCCAAGAGACCCAGTACTTC. Its protein is CASSPPSAQETQYF. V is TRBV7-9 and J is TRBJ2-5, with D uncertain. Germline V CDR1 and CDR2: SEHNR, FQNEAQ (reference sequence). There are 14 residues in the CDR3. The ends were cut back, 5 bases at V and 1 base at J, with 11 bases in the middle. The complete variable domain, with remaining parts taken from reference TRBV7-9 and TRBJ2-5, reads DTGVSQNPRHKITKRGQNVTFRCDPISEHNRLYWYRQTLGQGPEFLTYFQNEAQLEKSRLLSDRFSAERPKGSFSTLEIQRTEQGDSAMYLCASSPPSAQETQYFGPGTRLLVL.